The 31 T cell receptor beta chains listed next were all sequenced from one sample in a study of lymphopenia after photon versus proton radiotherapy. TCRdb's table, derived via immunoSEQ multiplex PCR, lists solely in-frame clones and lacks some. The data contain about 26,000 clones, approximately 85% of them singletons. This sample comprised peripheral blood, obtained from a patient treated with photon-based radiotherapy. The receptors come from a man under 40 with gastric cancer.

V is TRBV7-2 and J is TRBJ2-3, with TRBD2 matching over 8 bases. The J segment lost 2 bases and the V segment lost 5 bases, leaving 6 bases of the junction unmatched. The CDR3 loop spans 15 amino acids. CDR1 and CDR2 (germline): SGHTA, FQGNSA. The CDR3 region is CASSVQAGATDTQYF. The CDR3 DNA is TGTGCCAGCAGCGTCCAAGCGGGAGCCACAGATACGCAGTATTTT.

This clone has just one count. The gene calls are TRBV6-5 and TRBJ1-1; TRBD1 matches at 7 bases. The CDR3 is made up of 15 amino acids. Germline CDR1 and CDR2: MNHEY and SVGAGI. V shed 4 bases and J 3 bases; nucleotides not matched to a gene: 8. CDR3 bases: TGTGCCAGCAGTTCCACGGACAGGAGGGACACTGAAGCTTTCTTT. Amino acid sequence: CASSSTDRRDTEAFF.

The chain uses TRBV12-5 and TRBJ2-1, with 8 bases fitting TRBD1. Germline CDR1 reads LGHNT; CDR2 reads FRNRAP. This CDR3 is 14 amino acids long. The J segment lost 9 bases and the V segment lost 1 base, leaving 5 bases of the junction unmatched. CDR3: CASGLGQGRGEQFF. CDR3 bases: TGTGCTAGTGGTTTGGGACAGGGGCGCGGTGAGCAGTTCTTC.

The CDR3 DNA is TGTGCCAGCAGCTTAGCGGCTAGCGTACACAATGAGCAGTTCTTC. It translates to CASSLAASVHNEQFF. This rearrangement joins TRBV7-3 to TRBJ2-1; a weak D match, TRBD2 (6 bases). Trimming removed 2 bases from V and 5 bases from J, with 13 bases in between. The V gene's germline CDR1 is SGHTA and CDR2 FQGTGA. The CDR3 runs 15 residues. Full variable domain (missing parts from reference TRBV7-3 and TRBJ2-1): GAGVSQTPSNKVTEKGKYVELRCDPISGHTALYWYRQSLGQGPEFLIYFQGTGAADDSGLPNDRFFAVRPEGSVSTLKIQRTERGDSAVYLCASSLAASVHNEQFFGPGTRLTVL.

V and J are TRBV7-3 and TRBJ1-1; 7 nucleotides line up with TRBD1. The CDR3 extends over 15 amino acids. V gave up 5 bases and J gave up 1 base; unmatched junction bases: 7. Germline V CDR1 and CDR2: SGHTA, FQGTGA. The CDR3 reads CASSPEGQPNTEAFF. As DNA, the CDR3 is TGTGCCAGCAGCCCTGAGGGACAGCCGAACACTGAAGCTTTCTTT.

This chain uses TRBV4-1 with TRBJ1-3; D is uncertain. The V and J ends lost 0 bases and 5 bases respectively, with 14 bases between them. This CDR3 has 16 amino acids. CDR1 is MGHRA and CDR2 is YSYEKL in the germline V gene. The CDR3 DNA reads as TGCGCCAGCAGCCAAGACGGACCCAGGCAGAGAAACACCATATATTTT. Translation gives CASSQDGPRQRNTIYF.

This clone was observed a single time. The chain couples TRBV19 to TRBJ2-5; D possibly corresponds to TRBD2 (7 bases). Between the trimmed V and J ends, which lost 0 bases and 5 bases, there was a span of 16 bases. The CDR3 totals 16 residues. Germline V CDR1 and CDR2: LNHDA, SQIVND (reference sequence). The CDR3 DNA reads TGTGCCAGTAGTATAGATCGAGGCGGGGGCAGGGAGACCCAGTACTTC. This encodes CASSIDRGGGRETQYF. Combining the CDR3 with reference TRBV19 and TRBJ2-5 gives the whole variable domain DGGITQSPKYLFRKEGQNVTLSCEQNLNHDAMYWYRQDPGQGLRLIYYSQIVNDFQKGDIAEGYSVSREKKESFPLTVTSAQKNPTAFYLCASSIDRGGGRETQYFGPGTRLLVL.

The DNA for the CDR3 is TGCGCCAGCAGCCAAGATCGGGCAGGGAACACCGGGGAGCTGTTTTTT. This translates into CASSQDRAGNTGELFF. This sequence joins TRBV4-3 and TRBJ2-2; the D is unclear. The CDR3 consists of 16 residues. V was clipped by 0 bases and J by 1 base, with 9 bases between them. In germline, CDR1 is LGHNA, CDR2 YSLEER.

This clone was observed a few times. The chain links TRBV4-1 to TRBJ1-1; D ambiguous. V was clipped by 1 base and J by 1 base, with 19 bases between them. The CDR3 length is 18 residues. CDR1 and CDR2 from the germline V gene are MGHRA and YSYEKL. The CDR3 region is CASSQGFRRRHTNTEAFF. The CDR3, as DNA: TGCGCCAGCAGCCAAGGATTTCGACGTAGGCATACGAACACTGAAGCTTTCTTT.

The CDR3 DNA follows: TGTGCCAGCAGTTTGGACTTTGAAGCTTTCTTT. Protein product: CASSLDFEAFF. This sequence joins TRBV6-6 and TRBJ1-1; D gene ambiguous. CDR1 is MNHNY and CDR2 is SVGAGI in the germline V gene (reference sequence). The CDR3 length is 11 residues. V lost 4 bases to trimming and J lost 7 bases, with 7 bases between them.

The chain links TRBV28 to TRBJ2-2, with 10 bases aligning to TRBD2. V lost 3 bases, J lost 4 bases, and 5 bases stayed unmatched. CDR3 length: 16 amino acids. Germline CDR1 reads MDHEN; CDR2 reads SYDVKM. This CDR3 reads CASSFQLAGSTGELFF. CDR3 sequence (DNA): TGTGCCAGCAGTTTCCAACTAGCGGGAAGCACCGGGGAGCTGTTTTTT.

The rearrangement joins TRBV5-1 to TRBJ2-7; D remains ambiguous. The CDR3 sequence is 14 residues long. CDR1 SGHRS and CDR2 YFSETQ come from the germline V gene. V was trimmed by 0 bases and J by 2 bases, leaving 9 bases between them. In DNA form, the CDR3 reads TGCGCCAGCAGCTTGGAGTTAGACACCTACGAGCAGTACTTC. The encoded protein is CASSLELDTYEQYF. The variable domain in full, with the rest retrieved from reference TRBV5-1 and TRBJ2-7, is KAGVTQTPRYLIKTRGQQVTLSCSPISGHRSVSWYQQTPGQGLQFLFEYFSETQRNKGNFPGRFSGRQFSNSRSEMNVSTLELGDSALYLCASSLELDTYEQYFGPGTRLTVT.

The DNA of the CDR3 is TGCGCCAGCAGCCTTCAGGGGGGGAGCAATCAGCCCCAGCATTTT. Translating gives CASSLQGGSNQPQHF. The rearrangement joins TRBV5-1 to TRBJ1-5; 7 positions match TRBD1. Germline assignment: CDR1 SGHRS and CDR2 YFSETQ. Unmatched junction bases numbered 5, after V lost 4 bases and J lost 1 base. This CDR3 is 15 amino acids long. Supplemented by reference TRBV5-1 and TRBJ1-5, the full variable domain reads KAGVTQTPRYLIKTRGQQVTLSCSPISGHRSVSWYQQTPGQGLQFLFEYFSETQRNKGNFPGRFSGRQFSNSRSEMNVSTLELGDSALYLCASSLQGGSNQPQHFGDGTRLSIL.

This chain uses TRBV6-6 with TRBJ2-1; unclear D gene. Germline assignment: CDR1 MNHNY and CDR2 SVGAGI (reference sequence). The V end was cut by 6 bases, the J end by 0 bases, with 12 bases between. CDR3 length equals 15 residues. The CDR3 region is CASRTTGSSYNEQFF. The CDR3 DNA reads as TGTGCCAGCAGGACCACTGGAAGCTCCTACAATGAGCAGTTCTTC.

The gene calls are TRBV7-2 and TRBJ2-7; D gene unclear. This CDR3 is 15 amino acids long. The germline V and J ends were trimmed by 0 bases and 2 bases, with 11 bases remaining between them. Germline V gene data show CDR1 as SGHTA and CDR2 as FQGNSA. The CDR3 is CASSLAGSQTYEQYF. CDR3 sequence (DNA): TGTGCCAGCAGCTTAGCGGGCTCCCAAACCTACGAGCAGTACTTC.

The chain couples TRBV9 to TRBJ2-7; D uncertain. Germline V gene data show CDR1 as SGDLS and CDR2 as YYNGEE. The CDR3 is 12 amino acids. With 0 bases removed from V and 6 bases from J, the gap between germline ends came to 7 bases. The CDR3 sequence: CASSVEAGEQYF. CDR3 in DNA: TGTGCCAGCAGCGTAGAGGCCGGCGAGCAGTACTTC.

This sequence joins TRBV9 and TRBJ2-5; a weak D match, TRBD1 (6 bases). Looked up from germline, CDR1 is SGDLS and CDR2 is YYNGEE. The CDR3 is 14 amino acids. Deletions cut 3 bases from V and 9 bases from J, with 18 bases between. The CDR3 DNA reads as TGTGCCAGCAGCGACACGACAGGCTATACGGCCCAGTACTTC. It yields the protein CASSDTTGYTAQYF.

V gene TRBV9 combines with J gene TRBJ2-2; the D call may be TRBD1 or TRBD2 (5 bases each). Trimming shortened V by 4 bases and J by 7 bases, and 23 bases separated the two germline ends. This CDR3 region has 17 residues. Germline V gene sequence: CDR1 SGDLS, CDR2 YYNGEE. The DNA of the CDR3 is TGTGCCAGCAGCCCCTCCCGGGACCGCATTAGTGGCGGGGAGCTGTTTTTT. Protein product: CASSPSRDRISGGELFF.

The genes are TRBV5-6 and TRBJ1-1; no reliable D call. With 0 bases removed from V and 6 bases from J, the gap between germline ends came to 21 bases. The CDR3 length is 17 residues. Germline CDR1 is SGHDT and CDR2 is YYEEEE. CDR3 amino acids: CASSLEVGGSPRAEAFF. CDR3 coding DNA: TGTGCCAGCAGCTTGGAAGTAGGTGGCAGCCCGAGGGCTGAAGCTTTCTTT.

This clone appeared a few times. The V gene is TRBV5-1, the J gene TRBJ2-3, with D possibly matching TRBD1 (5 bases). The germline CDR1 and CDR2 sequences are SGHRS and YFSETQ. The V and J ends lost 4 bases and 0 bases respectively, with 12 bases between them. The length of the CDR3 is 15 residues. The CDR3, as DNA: TGCGCCAGCAGCCTGGGGCTACTTAGCACAGATACGCAGTATTTT. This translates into CASSLGLLSTDTQYF.

The CDR3 region has the DNA TGTGCCAGCAGCTTGGGGCTAGCCGGAGGAGAGACCCAGTACTTC. This codes for CASSLGLAGGETQYF. J is TRBJ2-5 and V is TRBV5-6, with TRBD2 as a possible D gene (5 bases). V lost 0 bases, J lost 4 bases, and 13 bases lay in between. The CDR3 consists of 15 residues. Germline loops: CDR1 SGHDT, CDR2 YYEEEE. The full variable domain, its missing parts supplied by reference TRBV5-6 and TRBJ2-5, is DAGVTQSPTHLIKTRGQQVTLRCSPKSGHDTVSWYQQALGQGPQFIFQYYEEEERQRGNFPDRFSGHQFPNYSSELNVNALLLGDSALYLCASSLGLAGGETQYFGPGTRLLVL.

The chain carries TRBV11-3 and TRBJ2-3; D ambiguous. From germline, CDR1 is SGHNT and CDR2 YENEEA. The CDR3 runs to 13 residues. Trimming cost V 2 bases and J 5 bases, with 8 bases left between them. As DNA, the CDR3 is TGTGCCAGCAGCTTATCGCTGGAAGATACGCAGTATTTT. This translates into CASSLSLEDTQYF.

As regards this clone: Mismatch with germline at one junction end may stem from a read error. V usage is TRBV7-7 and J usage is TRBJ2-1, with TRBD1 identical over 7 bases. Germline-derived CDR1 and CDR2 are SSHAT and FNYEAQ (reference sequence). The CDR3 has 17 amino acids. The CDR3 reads CASSLAPTGSRSNEQFF. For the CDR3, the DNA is TGTGCCAGCAGCCTAGCCCCGACAGGGAGCCGTAGCAATGAGCAGTTCTTC.

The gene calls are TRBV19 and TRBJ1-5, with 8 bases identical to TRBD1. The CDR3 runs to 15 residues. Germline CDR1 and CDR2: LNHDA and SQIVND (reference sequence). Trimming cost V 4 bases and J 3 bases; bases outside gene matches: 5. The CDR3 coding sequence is TGTGCCAGTAGTACCGGGACAGGCCACAATCAGCCCCAGCATTTT. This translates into CASSTGTGHNQPQHF.

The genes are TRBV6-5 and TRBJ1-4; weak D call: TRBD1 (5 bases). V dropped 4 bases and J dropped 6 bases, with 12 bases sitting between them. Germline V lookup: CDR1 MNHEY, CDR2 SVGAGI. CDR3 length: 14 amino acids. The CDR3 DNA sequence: TGTGCCAGCAGTTCGGGGCAGCAGTATGAAAAACTGTTTTTT. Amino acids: CASSSGQQYEKLFF.

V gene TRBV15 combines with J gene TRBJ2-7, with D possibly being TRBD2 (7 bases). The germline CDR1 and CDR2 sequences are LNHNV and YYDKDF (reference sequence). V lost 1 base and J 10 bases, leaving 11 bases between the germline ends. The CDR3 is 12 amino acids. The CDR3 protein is CATSRVGGGQYF. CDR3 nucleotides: TGTGCCACCAGCAGAGTGGGGGGGGGCCAGTACTTC.

CDR3 loop: CSAYGGGEAFF. CDR3 coding DNA: TGCAGCGCCTACGGGGGGGGAGAAGCTTTCTTT. The chain recombines TRBV29-1 with TRBJ1-1; TRBD1 is a possible D gene (5 bases). CDR1 SQVTM and CDR2 ANQGSEA come from the germline V gene. The V end lost 7 bases, the J end lost 8 bases, and 14 bases lay between the germline ends. This CDR3 has 11 residues. The full variable domain, in which reference TRBV29-1 and TRBJ1-1 provide the parts outside the CDR3, is SAVISQKPSRDICQRGTSLTIQCQVDSQVTMMFWYRQQPGQSLTLIATANQGSEATYESGFVIDKFPISRPNLTFSTLTVSNMSPEDSSIYLCSAYGGGEAFFGQGTRLTVV.

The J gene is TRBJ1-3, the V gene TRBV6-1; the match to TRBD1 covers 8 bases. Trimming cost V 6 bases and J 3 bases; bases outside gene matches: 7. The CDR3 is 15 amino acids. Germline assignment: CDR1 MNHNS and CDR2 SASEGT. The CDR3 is CASRTQTGDGNTIYF. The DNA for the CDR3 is TGTGCCAGCAGGACTCAGACAGGGGATGGAAACACCATATATTTT.

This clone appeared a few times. The CDR3 spells CASSLVGGTTYNEQFF. The CDR3, as DNA: TGTGCCAGCAGCTTAGTAGGCGGGACGACCTACAATGAGCAGTTCTTC. This chain links TRBV7-8 with TRBJ2-1, with D maybe TRBD2 (6 bases). This CDR3 spans 16 amino acids. Germline V gene data show CDR1 as SGHVS and CDR2 as FQNEAQ. The V and J ends lost 1 base and 2 bases respectively, with 12 bases between them.

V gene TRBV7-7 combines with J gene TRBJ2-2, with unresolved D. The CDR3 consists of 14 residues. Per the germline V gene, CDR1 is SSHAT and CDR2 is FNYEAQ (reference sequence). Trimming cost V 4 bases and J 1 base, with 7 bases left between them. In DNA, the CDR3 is TGTGCCAGCAGCTACTCGGAGAACACCGGGGAGCTGTTTTTT. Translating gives CASSYSENTGELFF.

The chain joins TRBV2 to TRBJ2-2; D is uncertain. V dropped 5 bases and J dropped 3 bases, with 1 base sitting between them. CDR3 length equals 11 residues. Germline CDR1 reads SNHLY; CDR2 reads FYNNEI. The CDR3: CASSYTGELFF. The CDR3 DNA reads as TGTGCCAGCAGTTACACCGGGGAGCTGTTTTTT.